This T cell receptor (beta chain) was retrieved from a study of blood T cell repertoires in COVID-19. Original analysis: By means of reference gene primer amplification, nucleated cell counts were estimated. Method: immunoSEQ multiplex PCR; TCRdb's copy keeps in-frame clones and lacks some. V and J calls and clone size are copied from that table; D and trimming were computed from the DNA. This sample carries fewer than 120,000 clones, roughly four fifths of them seen once, and the ten largest clones take approximately 15%. This clone appeared a few times. The V end lost 5 bases, the J end lost 5 bases, and 17 bases lay between the germline ends. CDR3 size: 15 residues. The germline CDR1 and CDR2 sequences are KGHDR and SFDVKD.

The source is a woman in her sixties or seventies with acute or convalescent COVID-19. The chain employs TRBV24-1 and TRBJ1-2; TRBD1 is a possible D gene (6 bases). Source material: peripheral blood. The CDR3 spells CATSGTDRDFYGYTF. DNA of the CDR3: TGTGCCACCAGTGGGACAGACAGAGACTTTTATGGCTACACCTTC.